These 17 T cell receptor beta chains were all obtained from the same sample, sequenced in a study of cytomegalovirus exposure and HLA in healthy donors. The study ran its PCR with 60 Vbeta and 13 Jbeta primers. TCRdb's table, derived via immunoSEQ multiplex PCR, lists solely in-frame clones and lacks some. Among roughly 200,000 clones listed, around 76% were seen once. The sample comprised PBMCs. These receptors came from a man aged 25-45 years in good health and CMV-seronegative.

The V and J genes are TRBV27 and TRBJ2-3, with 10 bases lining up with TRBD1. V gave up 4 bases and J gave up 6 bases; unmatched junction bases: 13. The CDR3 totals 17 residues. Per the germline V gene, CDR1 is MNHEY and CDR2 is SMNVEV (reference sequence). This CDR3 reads CASSSTGGAVYVDTQYF. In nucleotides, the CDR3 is TGTGCCAGCAGTTCGACAGGGGGCGCCGTATACGTGGATACGCAGTATTTT.

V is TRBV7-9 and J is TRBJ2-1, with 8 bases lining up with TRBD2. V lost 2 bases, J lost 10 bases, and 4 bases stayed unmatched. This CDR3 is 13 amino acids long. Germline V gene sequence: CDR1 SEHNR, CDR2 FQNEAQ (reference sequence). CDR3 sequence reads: CASSLNIAGEQFF. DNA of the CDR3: TGTGCCAGCAGCTTAAATATAGCGGGGGAGCAGTTCTTC.

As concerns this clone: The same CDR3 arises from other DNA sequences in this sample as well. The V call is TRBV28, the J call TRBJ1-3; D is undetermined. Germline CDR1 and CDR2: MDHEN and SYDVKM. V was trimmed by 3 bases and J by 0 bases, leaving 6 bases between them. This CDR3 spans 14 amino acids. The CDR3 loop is CASSFSRSGNTIYF. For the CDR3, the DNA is TGTGCCAGCAGTTTCAGTCGCTCTGGAAACACCATATATTTT. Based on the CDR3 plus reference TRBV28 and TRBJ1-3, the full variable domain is DVKVTQSSRYLVKRTGEKVFLECVQDMDHENMFWYRQDPGLGLRLIYFSYDVKMKEKGDIPEGYSVSREKKERFSLILESASTNQTSMYLCASSFSRSGNTIYFGEGSWLTVV.

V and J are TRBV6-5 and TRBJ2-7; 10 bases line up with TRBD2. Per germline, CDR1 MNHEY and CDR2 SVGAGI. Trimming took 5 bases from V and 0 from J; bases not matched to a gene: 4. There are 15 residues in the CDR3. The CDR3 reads CASSLLAGGSYEQYF. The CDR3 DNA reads TGTGCCAGCAGTCTATTAGCGGGGGGCTCCTACGAGCAGTACTTC.

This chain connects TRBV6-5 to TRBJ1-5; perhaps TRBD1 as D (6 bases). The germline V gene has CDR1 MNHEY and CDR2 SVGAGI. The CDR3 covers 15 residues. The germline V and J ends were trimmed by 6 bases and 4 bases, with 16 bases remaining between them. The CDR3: CASSSRGVGNQPQHF. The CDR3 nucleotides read TGTGCCAGCAGCAGCAGGGGAGTGGGAAATCAGCCCCAGCATTTT.

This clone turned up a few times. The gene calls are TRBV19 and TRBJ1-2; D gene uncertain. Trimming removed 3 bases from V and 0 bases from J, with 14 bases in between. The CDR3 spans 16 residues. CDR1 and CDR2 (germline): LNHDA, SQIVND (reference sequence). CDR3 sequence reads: CASSITGAVSNYGYTF. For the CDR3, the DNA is TGTGCCAGTAGTATTACTGGAGCTGTTTCTAACTATGGCTACACCTTC.

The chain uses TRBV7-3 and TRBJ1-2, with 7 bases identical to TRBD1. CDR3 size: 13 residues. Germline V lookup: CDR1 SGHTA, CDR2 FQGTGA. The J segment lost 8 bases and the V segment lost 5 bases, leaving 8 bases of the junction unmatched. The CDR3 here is CASSKNDRDGYTF. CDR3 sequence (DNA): TGTGCCAGCAGCAAAAACGACAGGGACGGCTACACCTTC. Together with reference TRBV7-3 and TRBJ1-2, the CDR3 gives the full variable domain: GAGVSQTPSNKVTEKGKYVELRCDPISGHTALYWYRQSLGQGPEFLIYFQGTGAADDSGLPNDRFFAVRPEGSVSTLKIQRTERGDSAVYLCASSKNDRDGYTFGSGTRLTVV.

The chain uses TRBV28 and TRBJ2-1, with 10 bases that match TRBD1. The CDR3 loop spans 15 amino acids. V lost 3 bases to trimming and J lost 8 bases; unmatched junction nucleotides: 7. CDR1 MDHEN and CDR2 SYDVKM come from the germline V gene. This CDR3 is CASSFRDRGIDEQFF. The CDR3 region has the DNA TGTGCCAGCAGTTTCCGGGACAGGGGAATCGATGAGCAGTTCTTC.

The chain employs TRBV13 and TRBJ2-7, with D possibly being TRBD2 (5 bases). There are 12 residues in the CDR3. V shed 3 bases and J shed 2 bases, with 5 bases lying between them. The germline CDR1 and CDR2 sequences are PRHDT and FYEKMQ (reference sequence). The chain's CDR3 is CASSFGTYEQYF. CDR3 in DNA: TGTGCCAGCAGCTTCGGGACCTACGAGCAGTACTTC.

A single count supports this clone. The CDR3 reads CASSVLGGGNFGGELFF. CDR3 nucleotides: TGTGCCAGCAGTGTCCTTGGGGGGGGCAACTTTGGCGGGGAGCTGTTTTTT. J is TRBJ2-2 and V is TRBV6-1; a weak D match, TRBD2 (7 bases). Germline CDR1 and CDR2: MNHNS and SASEGT. V gave up 4 bases and J gave up 7 bases, with 22 bases separating them. The CDR3 consists of 17 residues.

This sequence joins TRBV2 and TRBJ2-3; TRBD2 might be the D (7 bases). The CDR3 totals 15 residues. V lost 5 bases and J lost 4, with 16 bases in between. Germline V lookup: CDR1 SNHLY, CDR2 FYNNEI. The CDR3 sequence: CASSLGGAPADTQYF. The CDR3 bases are TGTGCCAGCAGTCTAGGGGGGGCGCCGGCAGATACGCAGTATTTT.

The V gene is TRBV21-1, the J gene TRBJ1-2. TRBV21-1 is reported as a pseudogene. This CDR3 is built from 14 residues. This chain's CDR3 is CASSKERGTGGYTF. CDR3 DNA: TGTGCCAGCAGCAAAGAACGCGGGACTGGTGGCTACACCTTC.

CDR3 in amino acids: CASSPRMNTEAFF. The CDR3, as DNA: TGTGCCAGCAGCCCGCGGATGAACACTGAAGCTTTCTTT. The chain combines TRBV9 with TRBJ1-1; D gene uncertain. The germline gives CDR1 SGDLS, CDR2 YYNGEE. The CDR3 runs 13 residues. The germline V and J ends were trimmed by 4 bases and 0 bases, with 7 bases remaining between them.

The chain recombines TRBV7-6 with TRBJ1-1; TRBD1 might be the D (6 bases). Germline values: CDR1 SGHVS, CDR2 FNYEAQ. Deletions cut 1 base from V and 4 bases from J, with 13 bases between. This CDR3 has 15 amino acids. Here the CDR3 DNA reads TGTGCCAGCAGCTTAGGGTCCGGGGGGCTCACTGAAGCTTTCTTT. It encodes CASSLGSGGLTEAFF.

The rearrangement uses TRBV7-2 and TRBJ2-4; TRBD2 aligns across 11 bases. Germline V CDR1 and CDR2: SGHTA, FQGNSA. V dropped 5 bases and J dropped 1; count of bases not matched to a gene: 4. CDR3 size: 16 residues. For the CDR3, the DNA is TGTGCCAGCAGCGCCCGGACTAGCGGGGCCAAAAACATTCAGTACTTC. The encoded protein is CASSARTSGAKNIQYF.

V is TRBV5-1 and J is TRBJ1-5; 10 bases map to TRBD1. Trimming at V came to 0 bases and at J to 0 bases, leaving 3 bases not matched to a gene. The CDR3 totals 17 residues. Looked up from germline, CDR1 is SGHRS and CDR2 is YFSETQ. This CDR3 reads CASSLGTGGDSNQPQHF. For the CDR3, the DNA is TGCGCCAGCAGCTTGGGGACAGGGGGGGATAGCAATCAGCCCCAGCATTTT.

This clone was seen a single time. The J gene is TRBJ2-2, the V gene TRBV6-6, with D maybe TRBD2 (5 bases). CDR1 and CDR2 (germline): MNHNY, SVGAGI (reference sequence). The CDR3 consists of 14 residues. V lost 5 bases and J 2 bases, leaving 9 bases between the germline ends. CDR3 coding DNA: TGTGCCAGCAGTAGCGGTGGTAACACCGGGGAGCTGTTTTTT. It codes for CASSSGGNTGELFF.